The clone carrying this TCR beta chain was picked up many times. What it binds is not known. CD8+CD57+ cell expansion had been shown by flow cytometry in patients chosen for sequencing. This sample was included in a study of CD8+CD57+ T cells in acquired aplastic anemia. Study information: On average, sorted CD4+ and CD8+ cells gave about 2.9 ug of DNA.

TCR beta VDJ combinations and CDR3 sequences were profiled from genomic DNA. In TCRdb, the reads were re-called with MiXCR into one record per CDR3 protein. The data show approximately 190,000 distinct CDR3 sequences, nearly 50% seen once. Study results and caveats: Patients and controls shared 25 to 35 CD8+ CDR3 sequences, which appeared highly expressed in patients and within their immunodominant clones. The CD8+ Simpson's diversity of patients and controls was not significantly different.

The origin of this receptor is a human donor with aplastic anemia. The sequenced sample consisted of sorted CD4+, CD8+, or CD8+CD57+ T cells (not recorded which) from PBMCs.

The CDR3 sequence is CASSQQRGTDTQYF. The CDR3 DNA follows: TGTGCCAGCAGCCAACAGCGGGGCACAGATACGCAGTATTTT. The V and J genes are TRBV7-8 and TRBJ2-3; D might be TRBD2 (6 bases). V gave up 5 bases and J gave up 1 base, with 10 bases separating them. Germline V CDR1 and CDR2: SGHVS, FQNEAQ. This CDR3 has 14 residues.